This TCR beta chain is from a study of cytomegalovirus exposure and HLA in healthy donors. Study observations and caveats: Some public TCRs appeared in many individuals, while most sequences were rare. In a later analysis, HLA-associated beta chains showed higher expansion and lower generation probabilities than comparable chains.

Germline loops: CDR1 SEHNR, CDR2 FQNEAQ (reference sequence). The CDR3 totals 17 residues. J was trimmed by 5 bases and V by 5 bases; bases with no gene match: 13. The PCR made use of 60 Vbeta and 13 Jbeta primers. This table comes from immunoSEQ multiplex PCR, and its TCRdb copy is limited to in-frame clones, with some not included. The profile shows fewer than 110,000 clones, 60% to 85% of them singletons. About this clone itself: As yet, its antigen is unknown.

The receptor's source is a man aged 45-60 years in good health and CMV-seropositive. The V and J genes are TRBV7-9 and TRBJ2-1, with TRBD2 identical over 9 bases. Sequencing was carried out using PBMCs. As DNA, the CDR3 is TGTGCCAGCAGCCCGAAGATAAGACTAGCGGTGAACAATGAGCAGTTCTTC. Its protein product is CASSPKIRLAVNNEQFF.